This note documents a single T cell receptor (beta chain) sequence. Its antigen target is currently unknown. There are no base qualities to consult, and no much larger clone falls within one base. Libraries were made using PCR. Sequencer: Illumina HiSeq 2500. To reduce PCR and sequencing biases, unique molecular identifiers were built into the TCR beta cDNA libraries. Roughly 0.5 million cDNA molecules were obtained per 1 to 10 million input T cells, so each molecule approximated one T cell. The patient libraries were prepared and sequenced using the same protocol as the earlier healthy control dataset. Within a given batch, samples were prepared together, multiplexed and sequenced on the same HiSeq lane. The original methods were these. MIGEC was used to process the raw barcoded reads, and molecular identifier groups with only a single read were discarded before consensus assembly and CDR3 extraction. VDJtools was used for post-analysis of the clonotype tables, and diversity was normalized by down-sampling every dataset to the size of the smallest sample. In repertoire overlap clustering, CDR3 amino acid sequences, but not nucleotide sequences, were matched to correct batch-related cross-sample contamination. TCRdb ran its own pipeline on the public reads, namely fastp trimming at Q25 and MiXCR clone calling, and kept in-frame beta chains. Identical CDR3 proteins give one entry, which carries the most common genes and DNA. The V and J calls come from TCRdb's annotation, not from the publication. Present in this sample are about half a million distinct CDR3 sequences, roughly 34% of which were seen just once. Of the sample, approximately 5.4% is held by the ten largest clones.

This record belongs to a study of post-analysis software for immune sequencing data (dated by TCRdb to about 2015). In the study overall: The recorded disease courses included relapsing-remitting, secondary progressive and progressive-relapsing multiple sclerosis, and some patients had no subtype annotation. The patient repertoires were set against under 13 previously published healthy control repertoires from donors whose ages ranged from roughly 6 to 26 years. A subset of samples was prepared in parallel using single-end sample barcoding, then pooled and co-amplified after Illumina adapter ligation.

To demonstrate the VDJtools post-analysis software, TCR beta repertoires were profiled from the peripheral blood of 13 young patients with multiple sclerosis. The patients with multiple sclerosis were children and adolescents between roughly 6 and 15 years of age. Points the paper makes about the study in general: Direct clustering with F measure showed strong co-clustering of samples prepared in the same batch, prompting a batch-effect correction. The control group was slightly older than the multiple sclerosis patient group. Significantly lower normalized Chao1 diversity was found in multiple sclerosis patients than in controls, suggesting substantial peripheral T-cell clonal expansion.

The sequence was collected from a girl between 2 and 17 years old with multiple sclerosis. Sequenced material: blood.

For the CDR3, the sequence is CASSRGGRGAGNNEQFF. In nucleotide form, the sequence is TGTGCCAGCAGCCGTGGGGGGCGAGGGGCCGGGAACAATGAGCAGTTCTTC. The chain is assembled from TRBV3-1 and TRBJ2-1; the D region is possibly TRBD1 or TRBD2, each matching across 6 bases. According to the germline V gene (reference sequence), CDR1 reads LGHDT and CDR2 reads YNNKEL. V sheds 4 bases and J sheds 5 bases, leaving 21 bases between their ends. CDR3 length: 17 amino acids, cysteine to phenylalanine. Only the CDR3 DNA is retained, 51 bases long and in frame from the first base.